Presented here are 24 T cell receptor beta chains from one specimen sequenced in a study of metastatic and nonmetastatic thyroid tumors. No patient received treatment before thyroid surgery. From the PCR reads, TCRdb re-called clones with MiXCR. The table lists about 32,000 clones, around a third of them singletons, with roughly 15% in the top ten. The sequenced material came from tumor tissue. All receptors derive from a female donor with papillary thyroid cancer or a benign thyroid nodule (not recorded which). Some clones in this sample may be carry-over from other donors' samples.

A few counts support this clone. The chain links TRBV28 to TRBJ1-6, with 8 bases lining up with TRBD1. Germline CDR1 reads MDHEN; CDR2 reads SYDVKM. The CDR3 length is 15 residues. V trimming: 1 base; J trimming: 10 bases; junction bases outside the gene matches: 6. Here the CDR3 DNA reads TGTGCCAGCAGTTTATCGACAGGGGCAGGATCACCCCTCCACTTT. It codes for CASSLSTGAGSPLHF.

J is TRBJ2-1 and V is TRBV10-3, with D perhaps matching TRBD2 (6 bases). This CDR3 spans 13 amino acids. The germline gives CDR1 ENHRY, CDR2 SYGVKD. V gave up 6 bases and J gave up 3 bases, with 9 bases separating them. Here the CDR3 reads CAISLADYNEQFF. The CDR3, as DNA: TGTGCCATCAGCTTAGCGGACTACAATGAGCAGTTCTTC.

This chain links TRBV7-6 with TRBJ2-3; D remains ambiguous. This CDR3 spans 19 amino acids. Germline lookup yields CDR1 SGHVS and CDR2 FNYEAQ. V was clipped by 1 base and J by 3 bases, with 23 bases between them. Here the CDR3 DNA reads TGTGCCAGCAGCTTAGTTCAGACACTCGCGGTCCGTTTGACAGATACGCAGTATTTT. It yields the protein CASSLVQTLAVRLTDTQYF.

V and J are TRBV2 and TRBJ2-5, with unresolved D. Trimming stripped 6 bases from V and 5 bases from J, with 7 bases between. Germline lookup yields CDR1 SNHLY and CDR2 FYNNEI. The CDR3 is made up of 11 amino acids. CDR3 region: CASSLGETQYF. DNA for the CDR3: TGTGCCAGCAGCTTAGGGGAGACCCAGTACTTC.

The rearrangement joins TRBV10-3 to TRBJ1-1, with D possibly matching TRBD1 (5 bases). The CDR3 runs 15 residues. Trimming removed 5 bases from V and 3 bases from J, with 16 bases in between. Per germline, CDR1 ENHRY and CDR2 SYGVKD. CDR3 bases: TGTGCCATCAGTCGACAGTCACACACCGACACTGAAGCTTTCTTT. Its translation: CAISRQSHTDTEAFF.

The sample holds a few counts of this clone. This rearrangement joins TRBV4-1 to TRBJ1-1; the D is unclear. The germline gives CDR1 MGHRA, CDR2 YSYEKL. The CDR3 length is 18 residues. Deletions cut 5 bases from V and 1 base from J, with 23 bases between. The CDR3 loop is CASSSRPPQRVPNTEAFF. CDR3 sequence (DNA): TGCGCCAGCAGCTCGCGGCCCCCACAAAGGGTGCCGAACACTGAAGCTTTCTTT.

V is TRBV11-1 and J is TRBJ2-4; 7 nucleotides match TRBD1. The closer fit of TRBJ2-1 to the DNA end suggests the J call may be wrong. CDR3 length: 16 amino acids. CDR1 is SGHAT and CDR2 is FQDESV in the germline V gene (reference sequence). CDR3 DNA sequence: TGTGCCAGCAGAGACAGGGTTCGCGGAATTTGGAATGAGCAGTTCTTC. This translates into CASRDRVRGIWNEQFF.

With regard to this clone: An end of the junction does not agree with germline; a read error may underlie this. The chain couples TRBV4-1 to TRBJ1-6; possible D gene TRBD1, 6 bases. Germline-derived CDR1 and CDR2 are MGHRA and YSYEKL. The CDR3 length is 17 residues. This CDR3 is CASSPRGGQGYSSPLHF. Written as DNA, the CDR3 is TGCGCCAGCAGTCCAAGGGGTGGGCAGGGGTATAGTTCACCCCTCCACTTT.

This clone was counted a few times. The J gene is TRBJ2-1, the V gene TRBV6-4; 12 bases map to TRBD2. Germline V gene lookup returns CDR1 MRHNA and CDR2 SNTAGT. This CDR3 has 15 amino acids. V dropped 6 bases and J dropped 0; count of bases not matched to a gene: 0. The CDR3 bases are TGTGCCAGCAGGACTAGCGGGGGCTCCTACAATGAGCAGTTCTTC. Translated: CASRTSGGSYNEQFF.

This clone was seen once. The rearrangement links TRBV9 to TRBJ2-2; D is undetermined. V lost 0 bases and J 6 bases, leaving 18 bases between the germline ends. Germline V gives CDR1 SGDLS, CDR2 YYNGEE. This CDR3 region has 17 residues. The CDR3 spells CASSVAQGYLDAGELFF. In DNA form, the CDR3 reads TGTGCCAGCAGCGTAGCTCAAGGGTACCTGGACGCCGGGGAGCTGTTTTTT.

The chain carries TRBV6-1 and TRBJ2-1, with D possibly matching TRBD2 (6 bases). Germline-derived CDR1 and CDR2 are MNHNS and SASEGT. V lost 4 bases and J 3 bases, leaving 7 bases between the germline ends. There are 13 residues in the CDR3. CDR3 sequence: CASSGAGYNEQFF. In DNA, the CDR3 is TGTGCCAGCAGTGGAGCGGGCTACAATGAGCAGTTCTTC.

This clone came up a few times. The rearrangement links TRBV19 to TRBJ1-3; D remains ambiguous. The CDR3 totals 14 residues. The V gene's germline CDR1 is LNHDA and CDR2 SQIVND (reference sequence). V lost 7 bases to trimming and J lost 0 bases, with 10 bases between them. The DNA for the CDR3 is TGTGCCAGTACCAGAACAGACTCTGGAAACACCATATATTTT. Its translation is CASTRTDSGNTIYF. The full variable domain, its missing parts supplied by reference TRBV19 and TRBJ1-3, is DGGITQSPKYLFRKEGQNVTLSCEQNLNHDAMYWYRQDPGQGLRLIYYSQIVNDFQKGDIAEGYSVSREKKESFPLTVTSAQKNPTAFYLCASTRTDSGNTIYFGEGSWLTVV.

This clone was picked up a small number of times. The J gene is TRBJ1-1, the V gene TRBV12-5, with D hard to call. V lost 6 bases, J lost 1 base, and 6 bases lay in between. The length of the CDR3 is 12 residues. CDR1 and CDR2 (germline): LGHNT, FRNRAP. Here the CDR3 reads CASGWGNTEAFF. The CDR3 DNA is TGTGCTAGTGGGTGGGGGAACACTGAAGCTTTCTTT.

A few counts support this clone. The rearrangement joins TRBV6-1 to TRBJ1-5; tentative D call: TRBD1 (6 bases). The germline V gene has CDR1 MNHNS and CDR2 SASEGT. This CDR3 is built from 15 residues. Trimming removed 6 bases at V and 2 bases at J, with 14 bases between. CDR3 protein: CASRKGELRNQPQHF. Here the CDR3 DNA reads TGTGCCAGCAGAAAGGGGGAACTACGCAATCAGCCCCAGCATTTT.

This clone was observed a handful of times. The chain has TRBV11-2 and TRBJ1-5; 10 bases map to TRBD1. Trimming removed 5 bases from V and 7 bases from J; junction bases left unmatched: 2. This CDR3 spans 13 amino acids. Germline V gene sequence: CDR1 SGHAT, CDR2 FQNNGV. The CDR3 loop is CASSPDRGQPQHF. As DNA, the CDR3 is TGTGCCAGCAGCCCGGACAGGGGGCAGCCCCAGCATTTT.

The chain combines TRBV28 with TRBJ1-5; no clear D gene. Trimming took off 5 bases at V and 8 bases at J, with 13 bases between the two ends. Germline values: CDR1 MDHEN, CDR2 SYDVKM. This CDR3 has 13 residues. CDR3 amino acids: CASSLPLNEPQHF. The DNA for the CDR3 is TGTGCCAGCAGTCTACCCCTTAACGAGCCCCAGCATTTT.

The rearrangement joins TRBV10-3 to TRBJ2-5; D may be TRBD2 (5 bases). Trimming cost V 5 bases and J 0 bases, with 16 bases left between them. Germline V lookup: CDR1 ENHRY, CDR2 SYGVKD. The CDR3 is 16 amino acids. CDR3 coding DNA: TGTGCCATCAGTTCTCGAGCGGAGGCCTACCAAGAGACCCAGTACTTC. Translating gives CAISSRAEAYQETQYF.

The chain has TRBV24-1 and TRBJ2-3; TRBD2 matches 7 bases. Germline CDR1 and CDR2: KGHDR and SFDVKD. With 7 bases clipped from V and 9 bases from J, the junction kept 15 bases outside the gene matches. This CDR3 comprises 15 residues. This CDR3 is CATSPQRDYGRTQYF. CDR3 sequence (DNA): TGTGCCACCAGCCCACAACGGGACTATGGTAGGACGCAGTATTTT.

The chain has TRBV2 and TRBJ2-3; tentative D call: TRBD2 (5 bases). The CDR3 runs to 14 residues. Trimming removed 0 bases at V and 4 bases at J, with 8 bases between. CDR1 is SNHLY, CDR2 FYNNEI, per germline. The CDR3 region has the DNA TGTGCCAGCAGTGAAGCGGGAGATGCAGATACGCAGTATTTT. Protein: CASSEAGDADTQYF. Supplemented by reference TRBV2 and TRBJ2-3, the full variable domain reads EPEVTQTPSHQVTQMGQEVILRCVPISNHLYFYWYRQILGQKVEFLVSFYNNEISEKSEIFDDQFSVERPDGSNFTLKIRSTKLEDSAMYFCASSEAGDADTQYFGPGTRLTVL.

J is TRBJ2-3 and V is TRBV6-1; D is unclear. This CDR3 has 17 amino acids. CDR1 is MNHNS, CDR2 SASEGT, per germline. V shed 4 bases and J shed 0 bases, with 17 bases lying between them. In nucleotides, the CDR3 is TGTGCCAGCAGTGTTACCTATACGGCCTTTAGCACAGATACGCAGTATTTT. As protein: CASSVTYTAFSTDTQYF.

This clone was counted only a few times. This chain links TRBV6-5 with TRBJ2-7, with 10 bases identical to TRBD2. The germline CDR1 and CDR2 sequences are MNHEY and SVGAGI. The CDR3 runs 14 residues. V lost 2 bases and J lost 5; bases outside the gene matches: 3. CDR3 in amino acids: CASSYQRGGHEQYF. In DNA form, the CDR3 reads TGTGCCAGCAGTTACCAGCGGGGGGGGCACGAGCAGTACTTC.

The CDR3 is CASSPGTNYGYTF. As DNA, the CDR3 is TGTGCCAGCAGTCCCGGGACCAATTATGGCTACACCTTC. This chain joins TRBV25-1 and TRBJ1-2; D perhaps matches TRBD1 (5 bases). The CDR3 sequence is 13 residues long. Germline assignment: CDR1 MGHDK and CDR2 SYGVNS. V lost 5 bases and J lost 5, with 12 bases in between.

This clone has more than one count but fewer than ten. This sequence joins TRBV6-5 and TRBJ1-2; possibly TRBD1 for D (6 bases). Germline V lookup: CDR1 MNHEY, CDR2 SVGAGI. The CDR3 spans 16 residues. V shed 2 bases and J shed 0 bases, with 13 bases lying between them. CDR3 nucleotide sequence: TGTGCCAGCAGTTACCTGCGGACAGCTACTAACTATGGCTACACCTTC. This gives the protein CASSYLRTATNYGYTF.

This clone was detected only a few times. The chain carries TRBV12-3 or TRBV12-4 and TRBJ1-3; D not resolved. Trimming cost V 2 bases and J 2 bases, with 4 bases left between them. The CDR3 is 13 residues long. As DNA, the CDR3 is TGTGCCAGCAGTTTACAGGCTGGAAACACCATATATTTT. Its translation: CASSLQAGNTIYF.